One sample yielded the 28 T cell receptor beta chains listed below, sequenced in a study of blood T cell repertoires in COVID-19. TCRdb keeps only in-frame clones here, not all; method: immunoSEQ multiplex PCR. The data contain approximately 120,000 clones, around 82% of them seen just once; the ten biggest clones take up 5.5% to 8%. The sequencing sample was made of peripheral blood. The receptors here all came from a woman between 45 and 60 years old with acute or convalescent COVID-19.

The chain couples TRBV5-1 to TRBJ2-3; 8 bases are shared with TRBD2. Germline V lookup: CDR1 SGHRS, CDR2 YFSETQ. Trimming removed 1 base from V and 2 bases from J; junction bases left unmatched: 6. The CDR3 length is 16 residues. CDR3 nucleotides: TGCGCCAGCAGCTTGAGAGGCGGGGGGTACACAGATACGCAGTATTTT. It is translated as CASSLRGGGYTDTQYF.

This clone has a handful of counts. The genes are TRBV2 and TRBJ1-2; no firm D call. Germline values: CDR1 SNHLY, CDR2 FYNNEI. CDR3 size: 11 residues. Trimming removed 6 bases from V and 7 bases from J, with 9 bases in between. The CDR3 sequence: CASRTAGGYTF. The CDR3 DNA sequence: TGTGCCAGCAGGACTGCGGGTGGCTACACCTTC.

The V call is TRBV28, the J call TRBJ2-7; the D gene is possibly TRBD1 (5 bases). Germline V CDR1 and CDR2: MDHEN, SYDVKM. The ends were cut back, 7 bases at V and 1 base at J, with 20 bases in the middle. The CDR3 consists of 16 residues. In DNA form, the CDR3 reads TGTGCCAGCACCTCCCCCGGAACATCAGGGTCCTACGAGCAGTACTTC. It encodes CASTSPGTSGSYEQYF.

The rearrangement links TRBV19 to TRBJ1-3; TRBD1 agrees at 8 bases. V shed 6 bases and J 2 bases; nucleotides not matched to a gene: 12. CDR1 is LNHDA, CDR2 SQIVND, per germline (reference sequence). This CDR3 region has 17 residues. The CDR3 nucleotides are TGTGCCAGTAGCCCACGACAGGGGATTCCGGCTGGAAACACCATATATTTT. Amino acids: CASSPRQGIPAGNTIYF.

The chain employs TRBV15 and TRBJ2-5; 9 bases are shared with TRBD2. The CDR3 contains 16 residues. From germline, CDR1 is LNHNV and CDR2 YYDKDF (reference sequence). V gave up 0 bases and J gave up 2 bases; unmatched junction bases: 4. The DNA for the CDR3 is TGTGCCACCAGCAGAGATAGGGCGGGGGGGCAAGAGACCCAGTACTTC. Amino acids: CATSRDRAGGQETQYF.

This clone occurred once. CDR3 bases: TGTGCCACCGCTGCAGGGAACGGAAACACCATATATTTT. This gives the protein CATAAGNGNTIYF. The chain joins TRBV19 to TRBJ1-3, with TRBD1 as a possible D gene (5 bases). This CDR3 is 13 amino acids long. The V end lost 10 bases, the J end lost 4 bases, and 14 bases lay between the germline ends. Germline V lookup: CDR1 LNHDA, CDR2 SQIVND (reference sequence).

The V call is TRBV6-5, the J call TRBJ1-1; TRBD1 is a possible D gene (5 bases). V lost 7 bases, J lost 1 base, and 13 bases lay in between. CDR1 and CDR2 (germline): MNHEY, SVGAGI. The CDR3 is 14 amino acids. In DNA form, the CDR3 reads TGTGCCAGCACCCAACTGGGGGGGAACACTGAAGCTTTCTTT. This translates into CASTQLGGNTEAFF.

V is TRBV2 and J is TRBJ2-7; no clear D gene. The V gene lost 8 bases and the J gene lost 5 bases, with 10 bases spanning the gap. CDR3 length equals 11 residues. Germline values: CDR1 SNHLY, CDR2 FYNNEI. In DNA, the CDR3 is TGTGCCAGCGTCCTCCCGGACGAGCAGTACTTC. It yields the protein CASVLPDEQYF.

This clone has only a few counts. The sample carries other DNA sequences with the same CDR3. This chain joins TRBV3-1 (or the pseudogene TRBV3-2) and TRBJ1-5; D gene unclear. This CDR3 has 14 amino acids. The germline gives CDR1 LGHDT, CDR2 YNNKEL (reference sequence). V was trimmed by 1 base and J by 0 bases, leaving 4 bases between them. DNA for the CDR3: TGTGCCAGCAGCCAAGGACATAGCAATCAGCCCCAGCATTTT. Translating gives CASSQGHSNQPQHF.

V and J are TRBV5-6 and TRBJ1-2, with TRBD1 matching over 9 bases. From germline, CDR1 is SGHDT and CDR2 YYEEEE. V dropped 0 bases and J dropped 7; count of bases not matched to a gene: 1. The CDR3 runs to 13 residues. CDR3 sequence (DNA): TGTGCCAGCAGCTTGGAACAGGGGGCTGGCTACACCTTC. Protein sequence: CASSLEQGAGYTF.

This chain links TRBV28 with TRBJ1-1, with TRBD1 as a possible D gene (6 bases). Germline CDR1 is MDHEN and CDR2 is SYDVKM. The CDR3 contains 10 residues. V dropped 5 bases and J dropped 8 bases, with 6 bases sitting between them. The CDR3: CASSDREAFF. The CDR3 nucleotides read TGTGCCAGCAGTGACAGGGAAGCTTTCTTT.

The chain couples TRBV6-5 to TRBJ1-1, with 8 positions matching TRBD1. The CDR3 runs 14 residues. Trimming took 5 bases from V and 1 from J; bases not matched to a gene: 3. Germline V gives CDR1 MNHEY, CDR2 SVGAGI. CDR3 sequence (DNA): TGTGCCAGCAGTCTGGACAGGGAGAACACTGAAGCTTTCTTT. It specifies CASSLDRENTEAFF.

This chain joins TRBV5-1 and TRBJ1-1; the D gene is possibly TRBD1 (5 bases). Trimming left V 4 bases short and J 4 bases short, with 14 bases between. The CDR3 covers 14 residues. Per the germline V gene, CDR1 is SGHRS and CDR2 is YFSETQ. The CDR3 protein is CASSVQGVGTEAFF. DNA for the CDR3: TGCGCCAGCAGCGTCCAGGGTGTGGGCACTGAAGCTTTCTTT.

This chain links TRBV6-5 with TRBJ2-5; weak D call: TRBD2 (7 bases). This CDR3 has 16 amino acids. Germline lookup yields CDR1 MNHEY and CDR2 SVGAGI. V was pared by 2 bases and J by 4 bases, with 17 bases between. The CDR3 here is CASSYTGAGAGETQYF. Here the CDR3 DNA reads TGTGCCAGCAGTTACACGGGGGCGGGGGCAGGAGAGACCCAGTACTTC.

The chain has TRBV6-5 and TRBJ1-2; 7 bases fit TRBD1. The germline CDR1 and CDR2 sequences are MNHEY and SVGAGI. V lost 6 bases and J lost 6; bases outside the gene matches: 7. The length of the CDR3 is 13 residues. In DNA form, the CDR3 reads TGTGCCAGCAGGACCGGACAGGAGAATGGCTACACCTTC. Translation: CASRTGQENGYTF.

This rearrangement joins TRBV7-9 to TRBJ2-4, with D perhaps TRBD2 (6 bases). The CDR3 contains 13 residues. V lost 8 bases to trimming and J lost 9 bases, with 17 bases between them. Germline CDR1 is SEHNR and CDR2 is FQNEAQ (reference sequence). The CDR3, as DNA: TGTGCCAGCGGCTCCGAGACTAGGGGCATTCAGTACTTC. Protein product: CASGSETRGIQYF.

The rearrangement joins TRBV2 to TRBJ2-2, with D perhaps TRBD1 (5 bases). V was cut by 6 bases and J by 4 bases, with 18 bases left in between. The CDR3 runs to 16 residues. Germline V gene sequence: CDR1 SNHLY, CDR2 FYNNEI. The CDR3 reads CASSGTPRASTGELFF. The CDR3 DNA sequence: TGTGCCAGCAGCGGTACCCCCAGGGCGTCCACCGGGGAGCTGTTTTTT. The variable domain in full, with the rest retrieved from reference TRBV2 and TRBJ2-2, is EPEVTQTPSHQVTQMGQEVILRCVPISNHLYFYWYRQILGQKVEFLVSFYNNEISEKSEIFDDQFSVERPDGSNFTLKIRSTKLEDSAMYFCASSGTPRASTGELFFGEGSRLTVL.

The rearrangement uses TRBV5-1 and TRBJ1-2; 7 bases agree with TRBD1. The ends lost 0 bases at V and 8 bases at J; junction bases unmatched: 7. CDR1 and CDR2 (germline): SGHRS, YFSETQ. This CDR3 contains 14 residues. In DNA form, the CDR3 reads TGCGCCAGCAGCTTGGACACAGGGGCTGAGGGCTACACCTTC. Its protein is CASSLDTGAEGYTF. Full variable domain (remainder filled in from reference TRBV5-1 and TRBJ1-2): KAGVTQTPRYLIKTRGQQVTLSCSPISGHRSVSWYQQTPGQGLQFLFEYFSETQRNKGNFPGRFSGRQFSNSRSEMNVSTLELGDSALYLCASSLDTGAEGYTFGSGTRLTVV.

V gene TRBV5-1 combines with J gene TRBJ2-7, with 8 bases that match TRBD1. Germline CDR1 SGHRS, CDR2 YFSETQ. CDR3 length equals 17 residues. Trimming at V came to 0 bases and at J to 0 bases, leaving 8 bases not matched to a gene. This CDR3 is CASSLAPGGGGSYEQYF. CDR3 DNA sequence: TGCGCCAGCAGCTTGGCTCCAGGGGGCGGTGGCTCCTACGAGCAGTACTTC.

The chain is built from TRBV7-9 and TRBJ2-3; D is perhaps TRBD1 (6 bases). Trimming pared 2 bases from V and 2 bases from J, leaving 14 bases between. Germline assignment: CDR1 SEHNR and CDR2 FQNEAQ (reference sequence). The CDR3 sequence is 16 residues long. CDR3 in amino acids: CASSLSVRTDTDTQYF. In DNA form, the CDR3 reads TGTGCCAGCAGCTTATCTGTAAGGACAGACACAGATACGCAGTATTTT.

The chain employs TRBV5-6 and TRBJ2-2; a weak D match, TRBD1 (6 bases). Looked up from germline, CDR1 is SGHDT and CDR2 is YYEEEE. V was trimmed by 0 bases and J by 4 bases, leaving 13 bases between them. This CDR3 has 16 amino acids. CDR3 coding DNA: TGTGCCAGCAGCTTGGGGACAGCCTATCTCACCGGGGAGCTGTTTTTT. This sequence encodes CASSLGTAYLTGELFF.

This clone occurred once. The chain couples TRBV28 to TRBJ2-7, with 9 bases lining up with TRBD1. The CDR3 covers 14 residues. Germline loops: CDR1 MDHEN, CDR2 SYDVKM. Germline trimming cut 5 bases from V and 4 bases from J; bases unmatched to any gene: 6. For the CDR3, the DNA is TGTGCCAGCAGTAACACAGGGGGCACGTACGAGCAGTACTTC. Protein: CASSNTGGTYEQYF.

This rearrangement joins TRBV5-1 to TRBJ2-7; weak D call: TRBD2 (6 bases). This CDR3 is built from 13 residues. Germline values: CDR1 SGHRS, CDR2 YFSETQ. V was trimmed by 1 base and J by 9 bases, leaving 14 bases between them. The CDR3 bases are TGCGCCAGCAGCTTGTCCGGGGGTGTGGGGCAGTACTTC. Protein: CASSLSGGVGQYF.

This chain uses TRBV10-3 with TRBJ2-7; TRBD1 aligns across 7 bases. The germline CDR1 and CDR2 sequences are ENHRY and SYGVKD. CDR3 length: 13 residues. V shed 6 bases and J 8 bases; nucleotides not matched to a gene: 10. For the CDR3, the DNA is TGTGCCATCAGCCGGGACAGTGCCGTTAAGCAGTACTTC. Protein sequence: CAISRDSAVKQYF.

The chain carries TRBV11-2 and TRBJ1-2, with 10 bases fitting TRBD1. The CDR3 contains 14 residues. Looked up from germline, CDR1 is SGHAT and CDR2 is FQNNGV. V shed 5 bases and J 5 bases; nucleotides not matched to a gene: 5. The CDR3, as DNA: TGTGCCAGCAGCCTAGGACAGGGGGAGTATGGCTACACCTTC. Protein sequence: CASSLGQGEYGYTF.

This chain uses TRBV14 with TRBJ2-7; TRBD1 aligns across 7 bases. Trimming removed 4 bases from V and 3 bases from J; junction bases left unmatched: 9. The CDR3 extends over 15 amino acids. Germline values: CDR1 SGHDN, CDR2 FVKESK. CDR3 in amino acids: CASSPDRVPLYEQYF. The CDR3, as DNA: TGTGCCAGCAGCCCAGACAGGGTCCCCCTCTACGAGCAGTACTTC.

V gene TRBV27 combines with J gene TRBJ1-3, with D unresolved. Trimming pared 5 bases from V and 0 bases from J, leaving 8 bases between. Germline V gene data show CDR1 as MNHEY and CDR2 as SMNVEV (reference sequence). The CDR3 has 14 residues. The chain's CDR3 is CASSLQSSGNTIYF. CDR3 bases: TGTGCCAGCAGTCTACAGAGCTCTGGAAACACCATATATTTT.

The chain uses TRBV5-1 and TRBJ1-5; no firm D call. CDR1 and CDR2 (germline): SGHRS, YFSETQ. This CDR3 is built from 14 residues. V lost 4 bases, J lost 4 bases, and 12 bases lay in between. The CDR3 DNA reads TGCGCCAGCAGCCCCTGGGCGGGAAATCAGCCCCAGCATTTT. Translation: CASSPWAGNQPQHF.